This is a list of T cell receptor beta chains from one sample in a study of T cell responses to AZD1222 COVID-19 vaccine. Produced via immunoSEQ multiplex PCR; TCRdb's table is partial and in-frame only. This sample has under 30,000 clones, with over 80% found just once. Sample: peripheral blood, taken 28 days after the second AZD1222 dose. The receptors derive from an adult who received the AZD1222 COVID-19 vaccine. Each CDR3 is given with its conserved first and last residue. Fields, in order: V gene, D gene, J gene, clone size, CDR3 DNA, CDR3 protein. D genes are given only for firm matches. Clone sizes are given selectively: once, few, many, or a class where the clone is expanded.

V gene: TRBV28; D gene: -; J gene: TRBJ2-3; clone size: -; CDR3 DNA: TGTGCCAGCATCCCGGGGCCCAGAACACCGGGCACAGATACGCAGTATTTT; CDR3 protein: CASIPGPRTPGTDTQYF
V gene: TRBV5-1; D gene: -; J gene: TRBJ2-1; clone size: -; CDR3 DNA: TGCGCCAGCAGCTTGGCCTCGGGGAGGTTACTACCCAATGAGCAGTTCTTC; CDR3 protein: CASSLASGRLLPNEQFF
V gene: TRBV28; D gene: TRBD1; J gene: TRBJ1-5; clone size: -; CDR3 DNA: TGTGCCAGCAGTTCCAATCGGGACAGAAAGAATCAGCCCCAGCATTTT; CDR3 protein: CASSSNRDRKNQPQHF
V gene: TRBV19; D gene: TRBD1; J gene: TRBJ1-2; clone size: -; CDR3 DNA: TGTGCCAGTAGGGGGACAGGAAGCTATGGCTACACCTTC; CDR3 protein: CASRGTGSYGYTF
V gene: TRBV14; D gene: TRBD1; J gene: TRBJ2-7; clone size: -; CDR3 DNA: TGTGCCAGCAGCCGCCCGGGACAGGGGGCGGGTTTCTACGAGCAGTACTTC; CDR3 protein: CASSRPGQGAGFYEQYF
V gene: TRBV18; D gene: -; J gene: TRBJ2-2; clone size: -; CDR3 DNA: TGTGCCAGCTCCCAACCGAACACCGGGGAGCTGTTTTTT; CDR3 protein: CASSQPNTGELFF
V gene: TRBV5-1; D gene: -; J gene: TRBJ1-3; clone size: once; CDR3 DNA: TGCGCCAGCAGCTTGGATCCCTTTGGAAACACCATATATTTT; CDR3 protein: CASSLDPFGNTIYF
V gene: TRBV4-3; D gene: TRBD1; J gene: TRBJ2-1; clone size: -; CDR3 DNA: TGCGCCAGCAGCCACGGACAGGCCTACTACAATGAGCAGTTCTTC; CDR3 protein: CASSHGQAYYNEQFF
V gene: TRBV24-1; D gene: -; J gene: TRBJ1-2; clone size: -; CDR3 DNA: TGTGCCACCAGTGCAGGAACTAACTATGGCTACACCTTC; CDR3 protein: CATSAGTNYGYTF
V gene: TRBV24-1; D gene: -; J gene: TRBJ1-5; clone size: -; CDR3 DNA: TGTGCCACCAGTGACCCAGGGGAGGTCCAGCCCCAGCATTTT; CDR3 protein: CATSDPGEVQPQHF
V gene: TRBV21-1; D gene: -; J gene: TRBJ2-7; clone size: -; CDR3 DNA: TGTGCCAGCAGCAAAGACGGCTGGTCTCTCCCAGGGCAGTACTTC; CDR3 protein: CASSKDGWSLPGQYF
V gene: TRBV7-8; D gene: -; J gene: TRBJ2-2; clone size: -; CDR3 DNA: TGTGCCAGCAGCTTAGCGAGAGGGTGGATTCCCGGGGAGCTGTTTTTT; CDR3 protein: CASSLARGWIPGELFF
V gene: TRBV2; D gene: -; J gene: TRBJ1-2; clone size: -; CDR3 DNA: TGTGCCAGCAGTGACGGCCAGGGGATAAACTATGGCTACACCTTC; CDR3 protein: CASSDGQGINYGYTF
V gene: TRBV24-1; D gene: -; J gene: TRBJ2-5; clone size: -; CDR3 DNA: TGTGCCACCAGTGACCCGGGTGGGGCCCAGTACTTC; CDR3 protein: CATSDPGGAQYF